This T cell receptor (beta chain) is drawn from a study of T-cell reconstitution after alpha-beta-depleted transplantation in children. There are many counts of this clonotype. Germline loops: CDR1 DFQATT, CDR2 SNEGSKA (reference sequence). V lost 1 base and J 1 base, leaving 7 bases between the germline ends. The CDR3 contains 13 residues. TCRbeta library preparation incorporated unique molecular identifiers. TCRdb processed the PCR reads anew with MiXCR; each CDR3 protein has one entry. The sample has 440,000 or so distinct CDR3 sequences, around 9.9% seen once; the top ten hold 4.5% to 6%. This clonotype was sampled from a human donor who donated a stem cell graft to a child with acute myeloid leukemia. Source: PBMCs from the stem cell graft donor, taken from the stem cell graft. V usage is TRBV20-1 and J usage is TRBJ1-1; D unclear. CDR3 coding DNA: TGCAGTGCTAGAGTCACCGAGAACACTGAAGCTTTCTTT. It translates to CSARVTENTEAFF.